The 25 T cell receptor beta chains below come from one sample, sequenced in a study of blood T cell repertoires in COVID-19. Profiled with immunoSEQ multiplex PCR; TCRdb holds only in-frame clones, not every one. The sample includes around 200,000 clones, about 87% of them seen just once. Sample: peripheral blood. These receptors were collected from a man in his sixties who had recovered from COVID-19.

This chain connects TRBV27 to TRBJ1-1; D is unresolved. The CDR3 has 13 residues. Trimming removed 3 bases from V and 10 bases from J, with 15 bases in between. Looked up from germline, CDR1 is MNHEY and CDR2 is SMNVEV (reference sequence). CDR3 DNA sequence: TGTGCCAGCAGTTTCATAGGAGGGCGAGTAGCTTTCTTT. This encodes CASSFIGGRVAFF.

The gene calls are TRBV9 and TRBJ1-5; D not resolved. The CDR3 has 15 amino acids. V shed 7 bases and J shed 6 bases, with 20 bases lying between them. CDR1 and CDR2 (germline): SGDLS, YYNGEE. CDR3 coding DNA: TGTGCCAGCGGAGGAACTGCCATTTTCGGTCAGCCCCAGCATTTT. As protein: CASGGTAIFGQPQHF.

This chain connects TRBV12-3 or TRBV12-4 to TRBJ2-5, with D maybe TRBD1 (6 bases). The CDR3 totals 13 residues. Deletions cut 7 bases from V and 0 bases from J, with 9 bases between. As DNA, the CDR3 is TGTGCCAGCACGGACAGAAACCAAGAGACCCAGTACTTC. Its translation: CASTDRNQETQYF.

The rearrangement uses TRBV24-1 and TRBJ2-3, with D maybe TRBD1 (6 bases). Germline V gene sequence: CDR1 KGHDR, CDR2 SFDVKD. The CDR3 covers 13 residues. V lost 12 bases, J lost 1 base, and 13 bases lay in between. The DNA of the CDR3 is TGTGCCTCAAGCAGGGGTGGCACAGATACGCAGTATTTT. Translation: CASSRGGTDTQYF.

The J gene is TRBJ2-5, the V gene TRBV25-1; 9 bases line up with TRBD1. The J segment lost 3 bases and the V segment lost 6 bases, leaving 5 bases of the junction unmatched. CDR1 is MGHDK, CDR2 SYGVNS, per germline. This CDR3 comprises 14 residues. The CDR3 spells CASSPGQGKETQYF. The CDR3 DNA reads as TGTGCCAGCAGCCCGGGACAGGGTAAAGAGACCCAGTACTTC.

The gene calls are TRBV24-1 and TRBJ1-4; no definite D call. In germline, CDR1 is KGHDR, CDR2 SFDVKD. The CDR3 is 15 residues long. V was shortened by 4 bases and J by 5 bases, with 13 bases between the two germline ends. CDR3 loop: CATSDGGHQNEKLFF. Written as DNA, the CDR3 is TGTGCCACCAGTGACGGAGGGCACCAGAATGAAAAACTGTTTTTT.

This clone was recorded many times. The gene calls are TRBV18 and TRBJ2-2; no firm D call. Trimming left V 1 base short and J 3 bases short, with 9 bases between. Per the germline V gene, CDR1 is KGHSH and CDR2 is LQKENI. This CDR3 has 15 residues. CDR3 amino acids: CASSPRATDTGELFF. CDR3 nucleotides: TGTGCCAGCTCACCACGGGCCACGGACACCGGGGAGCTGTTTTTT.

The chain carries TRBV7-2 and TRBJ1-2; D gene uncertain. Trimming cost V 4 bases and J 0 bases, with 6 bases left between them. Per germline, CDR1 SGHTA and CDR2 FQGNSA. CDR3 length equals 13 residues. Here the CDR3 DNA reads TGTGCCAGCAGCTCCGGTACTAACTATGGCTACACCTTC. This gives the protein CASSSGTNYGYTF.

The V and J genes are TRBV7-8 and TRBJ2-2; 11 nucleotides agree with TRBD1. Germline CDR1 reads SGHVS; CDR2 reads FQNEAQ. The CDR3 consists of 17 residues. V was clipped by 4 bases and J by 8 bases; unmatched bases: 12. The chain's CDR3 is CASSYPDRGPSEGELFF. The CDR3 DNA is TGTGCCAGCAGCTATCCGGACAGGGGGCCTTCTGAAGGGGAGCTGTTTTTT.

The chain is built from TRBV28 and TRBJ2-7, with D maybe TRBD2 (5 bases). The V end was cut by 8 bases, the J end by 4 bases, with 12 bases between. The CDR3 totals 12 residues. Germline CDR1 reads MDHEN; CDR2 reads SYDVKM. The CDR3 loop reads CASGPTGYEQYF. The CDR3 DNA reads TGTGCCAGCGGGCCCACGGGATACGAGCAGTACTTC.

This chain uses TRBV5-4 with TRBJ1-1, with D hard to call. This CDR3 comprises 15 residues. Trimming left V 0 bases short and J 7 bases short, with 16 bases between. Germline V lookup: CDR1 SGHNT, CDR2 YYREEE (reference sequence). The CDR3 region is CASSLEGLGRGEAFF. CDR3 DNA: TGTGCCAGCAGCTTGGAGGGCCTGGGCCGGGGTGAAGCTTTCTTT.

The J gene is TRBJ2-7, the V gene TRBV6-2 or TRBV6-3; D is perhaps TRBD1 (5 bases). The CDR3 runs to 13 residues. Trimming left V 5 bases short and J 1 base short, with 9 bases between. Germline loops: CDR1 MNHEY, CDR2 SVGEGT. CDR3 nucleotides: TGTGCCAGCAGTAACAGGAATTCCTACGAGCAGTACTTC. It codes for CASSNRNSYEQYF.

The chain has TRBV2 and TRBJ2-3, with D possibly TRBD2 on 5 matching bases. CDR3 length: 14 residues. Looked up from germline, CDR1 is SNHLY and CDR2 is FYNNEI. Trimming shortened V by 8 bases and J by 2 bases, and 14 bases separated the two germline ends. The CDR3 DNA is TGTGCCAGCGAGAGGGCAGGTGACACAGATACGCAGTATTTT. This gives the protein CASERAGDTDTQYF.

The rearrangement uses TRBV6-5 and TRBJ2-7, with TRBD2 matching over 8 bases. Germline V gene sequence: CDR1 MNHEY, CDR2 SVGAGI. This CDR3 is 14 amino acids long. Germline trimming cut 11 bases from V and 3 bases from J; bases unmatched to any gene: 12. CDR3 amino acids: CASGSGGRIYEQYF. CDR3 DNA sequence: TGTGCCTCCGGGAGCGGGGGTAGAATCTACGAGCAGTACTTC.

The gene calls are TRBV5-1 and TRBJ2-7, with D maybe TRBD2 (5 bases). The V and J ends lost 0 bases and 7 bases respectively, with 14 bases between them. This CDR3 spans 14 amino acids. Germline lookup yields CDR1 SGHRS and CDR2 YFSETQ. The CDR3 region has the DNA TGCGCCAGCAGCTTGGGGTCACGGAGAGGGGAGCAGTACTTC. This encodes CASSLGSRRGEQYF.

The rearrangement joins TRBV10-3 to TRBJ2-1; TRBD1 matches at 10 bases. This CDR3 region has 14 residues. The germline CDR1 and CDR2 sequences are ENHRY and SYGVKD. V trimming: 7 bases; J trimming: 8 bases; junction bases outside the gene matches: 8. The CDR3 nucleotides are TGTGCCATCAAGAGACAGGGGGCTGGAGATGAGCAGTTCTTC. It encodes CAIKRQGAGDEQFF.

This sequence joins TRBV6-6 and TRBJ2-3, with D hard to call. CDR1 is MNHNY, CDR2 SVGAGI, per germline (reference sequence). This CDR3 region has 11 residues. Trimming took off 6 bases at V and 7 bases at J, with 8 bases between the two ends. The CDR3 region has the DNA TGTGCCAGCAGCACCGAGCATACGCAGTATTTT. It translates to CASSTEHTQYF.

The rearrangement uses TRBV28 and TRBJ1-5, with D possibly TRBD1 on 6 matching bases. CDR1 is MDHEN, CDR2 SYDVKM, per germline. The V gene lost 5 bases and the J gene lost 6 bases, with 14 bases spanning the gap. This CDR3 has 14 amino acids. The CDR3 DNA reads TGTGCCAGCAGTCGACGACAGGCGGCTCAGCCCCAGCATTTT. Amino acid sequence: CASSRRQAAQPQHF.

The CDR3 reads CASSLSVNTNYGYTF. The CDR3 bases are TGTGCCAGCAGCTTATCGGTAAATACTAACTATGGCTACACCTTC. The rearrangement joins TRBV5-5 to TRBJ1-2; D is unresolved. Trimming removed 2 bases at V and 0 bases at J, with 11 bases between. In germline, CDR1 is SGHKS, CDR2 YYEKEE (reference sequence). CDR3 length: 15 residues. Drawing the rest from reference TRBV5-5 and TRBJ1-2, the complete variable domain is DAGVTQSPTHLIKTRGQQVTLRCSPISGHKSVSWYQQVLGQGPQFIFQYYEKEERGRGNFPDRFSARQFPNYSSELNVNALLLGDSALYLCASSLSVNTNYGYTFGSGTRLTVV.

CDR3: CASSPFPGLAGETQYF. The CDR3 DNA reads as TGTGCCAGCAGCCCCTTCCCGGGACTAGCGGGAGAGACCCAGTACTTC. The genes are TRBV5-6 and TRBJ2-5, with 12 bases matching TRBD2. Germline V gene sequence: CDR1 SGHDT, CDR2 YYEEEE. The CDR3 runs to 16 residues. J lost 4 bases, V lost 4 bases, and 8 bases had no gene match.

The V gene is TRBV19, the J gene TRBJ1-5, with 10 positions matching TRBD1. Losses at the gene ends were 1 base for V and 0 bases for J; bases not matched to a gene: 9. This CDR3 is 19 amino acids long. The germline CDR1 and CDR2 sequences are LNHDA and SQIVND (reference sequence). Here the CDR3 reads CASSIVGGTGEYSNQPQHF. The CDR3 DNA sequence: TGTGCCAGTAGTATAGTGGGGGGGACAGGGGAATATAGCAATCAGCCCCAGCATTTT.

This clone has just one count. The genes are TRBV25-1 and TRBJ2-7; D remains ambiguous. Germline V gives CDR1 MGHDK, CDR2 SYGVNS. The CDR3 spans 11 residues. The germline V and J ends were trimmed by 6 bases and 3 bases, with 6 bases remaining between them. CDR3: CASRSNYEQYF. The CDR3 DNA is TGTGCCAGCAGATCCAACTACGAGCAGTACTTC.

The chain links TRBV20-1 to TRBJ2-7; TRBD2 is a possible D gene (5 bases). The CDR3 has 17 residues. The V and J ends lost 3 bases and 0 bases respectively, with 21 bases between them. The germline V gene has CDR1 DFQATT and CDR2 SNEGSKA (reference sequence). In DNA form, the CDR3 reads TGCAGTGCTAGTGTCCGGCCAGAGGGTTATGTCTCCTACGAGCAGTACTTC. Translated: CSASVRPEGYVSYEQYF.

The chain employs TRBV4-2 and TRBJ2-3; TRBD2 matches 11 bases. This CDR3 spans 16 amino acids. Germline V gives CDR1 LGHNA, CDR2 YNFKEQ. V lost 1 base, J lost 4 bases, and 4 bases stayed unmatched. The CDR3 loop reads CASSQVGSGGADTQYF. In DNA form, the CDR3 reads TGTGCCAGCAGCCAAGTGGGTAGCGGGGGGGCAGATACGCAGTATTTT.

About this clone: The same CDR3 is also encoded by other DNA sequences in this sample. The rearrangement joins TRBV9 to TRBJ1-2, with a tentative D call TRBD1 (5 bases). CDR1 SGDLS and CDR2 YYNGEE come from the germline V gene. V lost 4 bases and J 2 bases, leaving 12 bases between the germline ends. The CDR3 runs 14 residues. CDR3 region: CASSPPDRNYGYTF. The CDR3 DNA reads TGTGCCAGCAGCCCTCCTGACAGAAACTATGGCTACACCTTC.